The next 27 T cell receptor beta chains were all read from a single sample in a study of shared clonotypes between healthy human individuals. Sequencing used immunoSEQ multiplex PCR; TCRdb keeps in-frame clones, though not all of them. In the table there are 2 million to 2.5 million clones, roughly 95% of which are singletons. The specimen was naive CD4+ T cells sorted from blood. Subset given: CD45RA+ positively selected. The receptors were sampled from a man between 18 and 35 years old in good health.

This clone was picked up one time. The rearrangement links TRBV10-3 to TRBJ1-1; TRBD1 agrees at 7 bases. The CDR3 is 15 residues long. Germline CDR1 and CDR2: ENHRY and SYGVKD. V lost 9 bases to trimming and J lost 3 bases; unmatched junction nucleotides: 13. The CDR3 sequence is CAMRSGTVGDTEAFF. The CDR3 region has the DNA TGTGCCATGAGATCGGGGACAGTAGGTGACACTGAAGCTTTCTTT.

The CDR3 sequence: CASSEAPGLGQFF. The DNA of the CDR3 is TGTGCCAGCAGTGAAGCCCCGGGATTAGGGCAGTTCTTC. The chain joins TRBV6-1 to TRBJ2-1; D possibly corresponds to TRBD2 (5 bases). V lost 0 bases and J 12 bases, leaving 12 bases between the germline ends. The length of the CDR3 is 13 residues. Germline V gene lookup returns CDR1 MNHNS and CDR2 SASEGT.

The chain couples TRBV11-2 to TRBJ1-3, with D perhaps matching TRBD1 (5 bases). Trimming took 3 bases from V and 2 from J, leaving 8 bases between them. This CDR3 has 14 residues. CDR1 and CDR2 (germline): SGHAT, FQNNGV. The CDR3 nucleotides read TGTGCCAGCAGCTTGGGGGGTACTGGAAACACCATATATTTT. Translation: CASSLGGTGNTIYF.

CDR3 bases: TGTGCCTGCACCTACACCGGGGAGCTGTTTTTT. This translates into CACTYTGELFF. This rearrangement joins TRBV30 to TRBJ2-2, with no clear D. Trimming took off 6 bases at V and 3 bases at J, with 5 bases between the two ends. Germline V gene data show CDR1 as GTSNPN and CDR2 as SVGIG (reference sequence). This CDR3 is built from 11 residues.

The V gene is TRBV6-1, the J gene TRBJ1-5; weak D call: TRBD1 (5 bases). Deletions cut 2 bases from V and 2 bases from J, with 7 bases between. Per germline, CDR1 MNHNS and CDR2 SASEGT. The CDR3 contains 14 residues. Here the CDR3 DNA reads TGTGCCAGCAGTGAACGGGACGGCAATCAGCCCCAGCATTTT. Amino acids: CASSERDGNQPQHF.

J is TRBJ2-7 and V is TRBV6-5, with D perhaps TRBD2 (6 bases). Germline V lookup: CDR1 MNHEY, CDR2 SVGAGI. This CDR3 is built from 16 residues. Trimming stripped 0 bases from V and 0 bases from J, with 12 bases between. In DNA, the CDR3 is TGTGCCAGCAGTTACTCGCGGGGCGGGCTCTCCTACGAGCAGTACTTC. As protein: CASSYSRGGLSYEQYF.

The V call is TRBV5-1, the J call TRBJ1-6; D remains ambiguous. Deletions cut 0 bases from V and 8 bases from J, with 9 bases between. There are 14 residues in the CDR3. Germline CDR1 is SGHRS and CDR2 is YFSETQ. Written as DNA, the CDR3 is TGCGCCAGCAGCTTGGACAGCATGGATTCACCCCTCCACTTT. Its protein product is CASSLDSMDSPLHF. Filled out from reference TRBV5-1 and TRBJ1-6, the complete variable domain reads KAGVTQTPRYLIKTRGQQVTLSCSPISGHRSVSWYQQTPGQGLQFLFEYFSETQRNKGNFPGRFSGRQFSNSRSEMNVSTLELGDSALYLCASSLDSMDSPLHFGNGTRLTVT.

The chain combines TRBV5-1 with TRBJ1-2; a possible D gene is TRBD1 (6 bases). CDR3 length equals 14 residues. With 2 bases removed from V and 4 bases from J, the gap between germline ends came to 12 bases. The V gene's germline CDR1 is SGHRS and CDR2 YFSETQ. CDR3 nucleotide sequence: TGCGCCAGCAGCTTCCGGGACAAGGGCTATGGCTACACCTTC. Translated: CASSFRDKGYGYTF. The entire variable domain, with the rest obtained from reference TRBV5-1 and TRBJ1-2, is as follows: KAGVTQTPRYLIKTRGQQVTLSCSPISGHRSVSWYQQTPGQGLQFLFEYFSETQRNKGNFPGRFSGRQFSNSRSEMNVSTLELGDSALYLCASSFRDKGYGYTFGSGTRLTVV.

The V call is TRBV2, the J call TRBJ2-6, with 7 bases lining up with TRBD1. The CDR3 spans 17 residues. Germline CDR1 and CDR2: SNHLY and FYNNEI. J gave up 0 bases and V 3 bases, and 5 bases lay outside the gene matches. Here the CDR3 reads CASSETGTSSGANVLTF. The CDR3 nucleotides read TGTGCCAGCAGTGAGACAGGGACCTCCTCTGGGGCCAACGTCCTGACTTTC.

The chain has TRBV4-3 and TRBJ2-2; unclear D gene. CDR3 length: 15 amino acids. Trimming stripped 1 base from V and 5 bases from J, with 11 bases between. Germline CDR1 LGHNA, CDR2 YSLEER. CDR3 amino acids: CASSQAWGGTGELFF. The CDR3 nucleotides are TGCGCCAGCAGCCAAGCTTGGGGTGGGACCGGGGAGCTGTTTTTT.

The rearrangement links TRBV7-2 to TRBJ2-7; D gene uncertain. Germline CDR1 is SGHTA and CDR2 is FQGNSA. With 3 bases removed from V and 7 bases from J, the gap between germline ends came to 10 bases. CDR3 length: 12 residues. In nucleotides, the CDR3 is TGTGCCAGCAGCTTCCTAAATCCTGAGCAGTACTTC. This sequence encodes CASSFLNPEQYF.

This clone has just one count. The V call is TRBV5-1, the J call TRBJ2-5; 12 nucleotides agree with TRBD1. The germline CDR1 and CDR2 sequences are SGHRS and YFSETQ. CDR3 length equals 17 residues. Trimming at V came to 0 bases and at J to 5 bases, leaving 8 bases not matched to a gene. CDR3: CASSLVGTGGLRETQYF. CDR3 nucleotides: TGCGCCAGCAGCTTGGTGGGGACAGGGGGCCTTCGGGAGACCCAGTACTTC.

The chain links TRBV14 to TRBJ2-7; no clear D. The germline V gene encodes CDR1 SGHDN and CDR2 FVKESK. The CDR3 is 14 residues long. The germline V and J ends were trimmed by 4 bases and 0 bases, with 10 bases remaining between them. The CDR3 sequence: CASSLGSSSYEQYF. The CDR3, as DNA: TGTGCCAGCAGCCTCGGTTCCAGCTCCTACGAGCAGTACTTC.

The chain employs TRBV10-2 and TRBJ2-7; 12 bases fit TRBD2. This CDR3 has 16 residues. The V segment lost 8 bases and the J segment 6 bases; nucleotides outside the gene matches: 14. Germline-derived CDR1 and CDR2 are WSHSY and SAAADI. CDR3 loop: CASRRASGGALLEQYF. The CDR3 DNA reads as TGCGCCAGCCGTCGGGCTAGCGGGGGGGCCCTTCTCGAGCAGTACTTC.

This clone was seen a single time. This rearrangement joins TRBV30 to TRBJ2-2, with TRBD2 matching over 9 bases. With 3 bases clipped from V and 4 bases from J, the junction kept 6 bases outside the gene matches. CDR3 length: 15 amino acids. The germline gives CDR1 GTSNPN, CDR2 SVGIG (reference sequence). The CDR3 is CAWREAGGPTGELFF. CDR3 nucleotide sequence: TGTGCCTGGAGGGAAGCGGGGGGTCCCACCGGGGAGCTGTTTTTT. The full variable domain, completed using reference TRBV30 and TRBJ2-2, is SQTIHQWPATLVQPVGSPLSLECTVEGTSNPNLYWYRQAAGRGLQLLFYSVGIGQISSEVPQNLSASRPQDRQFILSSKKLLLSDSGFYLCAWREAGGPTGELFFGEGSRLTVL.

CDR3 coding DNA: TGTGCCAGCTCACCTCTAAGCGGGGACTCAGGCAAAAACATTCAGTACTTC. It translates to CASSPLSGDSGKNIQYF. The chain employs TRBV18 and TRBJ2-4; 7 bases match TRBD2. With 3 bases clipped from V and 3 bases from J, the junction kept 11 bases outside the gene matches. Germline lookup yields CDR1 KGHSH and CDR2 LQKENI. The CDR3 sequence is 17 residues long.

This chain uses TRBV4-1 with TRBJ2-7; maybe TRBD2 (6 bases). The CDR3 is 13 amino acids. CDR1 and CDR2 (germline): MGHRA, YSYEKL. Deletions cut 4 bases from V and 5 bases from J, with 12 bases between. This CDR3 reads CASSRRLVDEQYF. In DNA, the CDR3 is TGCGCCAGCAGCCGTCGACTAGTCGACGAGCAGTACTTC.

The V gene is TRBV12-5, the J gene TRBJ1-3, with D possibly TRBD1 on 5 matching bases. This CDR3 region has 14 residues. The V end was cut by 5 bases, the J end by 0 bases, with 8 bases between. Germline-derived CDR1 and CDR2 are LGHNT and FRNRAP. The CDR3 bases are TGTGCTAGTGGTACAGGCAGCTCTGGAAACACCATATATTTT. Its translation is CASGTGSSGNTIYF. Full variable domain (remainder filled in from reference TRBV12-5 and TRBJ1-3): DARVTQTPRHKVTEMGQEVTMRCQPILGHNTVFWYRQTMMQGLELLAYFRNRAPLDDSGMPKDRFSAEMPDATLATLKIQPSEPRDSAVYFCASGTGSSGNTIYFGEGSWLTVV.

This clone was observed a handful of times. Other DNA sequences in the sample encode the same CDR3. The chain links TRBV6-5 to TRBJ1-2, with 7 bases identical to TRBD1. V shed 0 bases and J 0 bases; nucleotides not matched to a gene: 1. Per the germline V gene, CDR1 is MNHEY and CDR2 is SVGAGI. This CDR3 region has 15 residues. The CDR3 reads CASSYSTGTNYGYTF. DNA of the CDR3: TGTGCCAGCAGTTACTCGACAGGGACTAACTATGGCTACACCTTC.

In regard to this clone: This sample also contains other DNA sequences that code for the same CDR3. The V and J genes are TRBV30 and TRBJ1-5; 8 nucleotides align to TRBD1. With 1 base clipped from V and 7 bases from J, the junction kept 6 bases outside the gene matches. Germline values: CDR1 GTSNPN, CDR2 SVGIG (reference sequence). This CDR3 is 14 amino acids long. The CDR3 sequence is CAWSAGQGGQPQHF. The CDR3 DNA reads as TGTGCCTGGAGTGCTGGACAGGGAGGACAGCCCCAGCATTTT. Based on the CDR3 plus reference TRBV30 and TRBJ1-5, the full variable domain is SQTIHQWPATLVQPVGSPLSLECTVEGTSNPNLYWYRQAAGRGLQLLFYSVGIGQISSEVPQNLSASRPQDRQFILSSKKLLLSDSGFYLCAWSAGQGGQPQHFGDGTRLSIL.

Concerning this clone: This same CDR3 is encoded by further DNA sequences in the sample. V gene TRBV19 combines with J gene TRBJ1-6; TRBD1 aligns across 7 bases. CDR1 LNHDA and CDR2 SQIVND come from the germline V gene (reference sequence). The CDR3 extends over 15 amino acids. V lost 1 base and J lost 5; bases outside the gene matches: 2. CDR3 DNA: TGTGCCAGTAGTATAGCAGGGACAGATAATTCACCCCTCCACTTT. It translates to CASSIAGTDNSPLHF.

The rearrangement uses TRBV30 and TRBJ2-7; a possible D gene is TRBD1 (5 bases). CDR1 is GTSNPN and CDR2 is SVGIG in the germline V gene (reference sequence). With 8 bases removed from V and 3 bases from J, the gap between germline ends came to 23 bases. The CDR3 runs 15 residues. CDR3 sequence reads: CASSLDPGPGYEQYF. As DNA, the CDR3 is TGTGCCAGCAGCTTGGATCCAGGGCCGGGCTACGAGCAGTACTTC.

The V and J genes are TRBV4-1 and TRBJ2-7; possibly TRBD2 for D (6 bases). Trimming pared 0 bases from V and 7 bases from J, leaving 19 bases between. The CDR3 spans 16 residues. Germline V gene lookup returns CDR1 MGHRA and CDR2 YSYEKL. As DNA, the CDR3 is TGCGCCAGCAGCCAAGAGTGGCAGCTAGCGAGGGGAGAGCAGTACTTC. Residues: CASSQEWQLARGEQYF.

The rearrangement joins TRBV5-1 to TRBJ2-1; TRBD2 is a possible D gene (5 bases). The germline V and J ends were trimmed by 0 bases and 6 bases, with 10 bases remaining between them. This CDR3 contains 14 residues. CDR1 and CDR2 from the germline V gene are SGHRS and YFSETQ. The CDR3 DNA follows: TGCGCCAGCAGCTTGGGGGCTAGCCGCAATGAGCAGTTCTTC. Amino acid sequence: CASSLGASRNEQFF.

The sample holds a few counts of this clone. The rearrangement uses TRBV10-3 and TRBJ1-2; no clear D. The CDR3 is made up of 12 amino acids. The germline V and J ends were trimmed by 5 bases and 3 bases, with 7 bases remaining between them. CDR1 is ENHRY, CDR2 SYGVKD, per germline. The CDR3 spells CAISSQDYGYTF. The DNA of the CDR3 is TGTGCCATCAGTTCTCAGGACTATGGCTACACCTTC.

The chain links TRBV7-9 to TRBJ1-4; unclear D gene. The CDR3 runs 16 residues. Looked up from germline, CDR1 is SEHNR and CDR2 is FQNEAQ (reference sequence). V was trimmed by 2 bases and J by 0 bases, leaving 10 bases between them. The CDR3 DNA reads TGTGCCAGCAGCTTATCGGCGCGTGCAACTAATGAAAAACTGTTTTTT. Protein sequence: CASSLSARATNEKLFF.

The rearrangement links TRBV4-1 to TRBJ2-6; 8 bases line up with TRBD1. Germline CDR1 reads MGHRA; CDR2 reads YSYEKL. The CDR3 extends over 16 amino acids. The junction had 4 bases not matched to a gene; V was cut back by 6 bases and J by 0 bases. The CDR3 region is CASSQDRVSGANVLTF. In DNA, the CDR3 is TGCGCCAGCAGTCAGGACAGGGTCTCTGGGGCCAACGTCCTGACTTTC.